This entry is about one TCR beta chain. Germline V CDR1 and CDR2: SGHTA, FQGTGA. This CDR3 comprises 14 residues. V lost 2 bases and J lost 3, with 8 bases in between. This sample is part of a study of T cell responses to AZD1222 COVID-19 vaccine. Assay used: immunoSEQ multiplex PCR; TCRdb lists only in-frame clones, some missing. The sample carries fewer than 150,000 clones, 88% recorded once. The sequence came from an adult who received the AZD1222 COVID-19 vaccine. This sequence joins TRBV7-3 and TRBJ2-1; no clear D. The material sequenced was peripheral blood, taken 28 days after the second AZD1222 dose. In nucleotides, the CDR3 is TGTGCCAGCAGCTTACTGGGCCACTACAATGAGCAGTTCTTC. The encoded protein is CASSLLGHYNEQFF.